This TCR beta chain derives from a study of T cells in Graves' hyperthyroidism and ophthalmopathy. General observations from the study: Appearing also in blood were most of the thyroid clonotypes expanded above 0.001.

The CDR3 totals 13 residues. Trimming stripped 3 bases from V and 0 bases from J, with 9 bases between. Germline loops: CDR1 DFQATT, CDR2 SNEGSKA (reference sequence). There are many counts of this clonotype. No antigen is known for it. Template material for amplifying TCR beta CDR3 regions consisted of RNA transcripts. During a first-round RT-PCR of the TCR CDR3, the HTBI primer set was used. From the multiplex PCR reads, TCRdb called clonotypes with MiXCR, one entry per CDR3 protein. This sample has approximately 610,000 distinct CDR3 sequences; about 15% occur once, and the top ten carry around 4.5%.

The rearrangement joins TRBV20-1 to TRBJ2-7; D possibly uses TRBD1 or TRBD2 (5 bases each). Sequencing was carried out using blood. The sequence derives from a woman aged 40 to 49 with Graves' ophthalmopathy. The CDR3 here is CSASGTYSYEQYF. As DNA, the CDR3 is TGCAGTGCTAGTGGGACGTACTCCTACGAGCAGTACTTC.